This T cell receptor beta chain was identified during a study of cytomegalovirus exposure and HLA in healthy donors. Study-wide results and caveats: Relative to equally common others, HLA-associated TCR beta chains showed greater clonal expansion in a later analysis. Some highly shared sequence variants likely arose as a pipeline artifact. DRB1 had the most TCR associations and HLA-C the fewest, a later analysis found, with rates varying by HLA locus.

V lost 4 bases to trimming and J lost 0 bases, with 14 bases between them. Germline V gene lookup returns CDR1 SGHRS and CDR2 YFSETQ. CDR3 length equals 15 residues. Note on this clone: Its antigen is unidentified.

60 Vbeta and 13 Jbeta primers were used in PCR. The method was immunoSEQ multiplex PCR; TCRdb's version includes in-frame clones alone and lacks a portion of them. Of over 150,000 clones in the sample, more than 60% were seen once. The sequenced sample consisted of PBMCs. The source of this sequence is a male donor in good health and CMV-seronegative. V and J are TRBV5-1 and TRBJ2-7; weak D call: TRBD1 (7 bases). The CDR3 here is CASSRRGRSSYEQYF. The CDR3 nucleotides read TGCGCCAGCAGCCGCAGGGGGAGGAGCTCCTACGAGCAGTACTTC.